These 21 T cell receptor beta chains originate from one sample sequenced in a study of PD-L1 blockade in urothelial cancer listed by TCRdb under 2017. Libraries were constructed by the immunoSEQ multiplex PCR assay. The table comes from immuneACCESS by way of TCRdb, which keeps in-frame sequences with V and J called. Part of the clones is missing from these tables; in studies checked, under half for an unresolved V gene and the rest for unknown reasons. The sample includes roughly 130,000 clones, with approximately 84% observed a single time. The top ten constitute 3.2% of the sample. The time point label corresponds to: pretreatment peripheral blood. Sample: PBMCs, taken around atezolizumab (anti-PD-L1) treatment. Receptors originate from a middle-aged man with urothelial cancer.

This clone occurred a few times. The chain uses TRBV6-1 and TRBJ1-5, with a weak D call TRBD1 (6 bases). This CDR3 spans 18 amino acids. Trimming pared 4 bases from V and 4 bases from J, leaving 23 bases between. CDR1 and CDR2 (germline): MNHNS, SASEGT. DNA for the CDR3: TGTGCCAGCAGTGTGAGTCTACAGGGCCCATCCTTAAATCAGCCCCAGCATTTT. It codes for CASSVSLQGPSLNQPQHF.

This clone was seen a few times. V and J are TRBV28 and TRBJ2-7, with D tentatively TRBD1 (6 bases). CDR3 length: 14 amino acids. V gave up 7 bases and J gave up 6 bases, with 19 bases separating them. Germline CDR1 is MDHEN and CDR2 is SYDVKM. CDR3 sequence: CASTLPGQSPEQYF. The CDR3, as DNA: TGTGCCAGCACCCTCCCCGGACAGTCCCCCGAGCAGTACTTC.

Points on this clone: At one boundary the junction diverges from the germline segment, which might be a read error. The CDR3 loop is CASSIVRVDF. DNA of the CDR3: TGTGCCAGTAGTATAGTCCGCGTGGACTTC. V is TRBV19 and J is TRBJ2-5; D is undetermined. CDR1 is LNHDA and CDR2 is SQIVND in the germline V gene (reference sequence). This CDR3 comprises 10 residues.

V is TRBV5-1 and J is TRBJ2-5; D call uncertain. The germline V gene has CDR1 SGHRS and CDR2 YFSETQ. CDR3 length: 16 amino acids. Between the trimmed V and J ends, which lost 2 bases and 2 bases, there was a span of 16 bases. CDR3: CASSFRGPNKQETQYF. The CDR3 nucleotides read TGCGCCAGCAGCTTTAGAGGCCCTAATAAACAAGAGACCCAGTACTTC. Complete variable domain (other parts from reference TRBV5-1 and TRBJ2-5): KAGVTQTPRYLIKTRGQQVTLSCSPISGHRSVSWYQQTPGQGLQFLFEYFSETQRNKGNFPGRFSGRQFSNSRSEMNVSTLELGDSALYLCASSFRGPNKQETQYFGPGTRLLVL.

V gene TRBV7-6 combines with J gene TRBJ1-3, with D hard to call. The CDR3 loop spans 16 amino acids. Germline-derived CDR1 and CDR2 are SGHVS and FNYEAQ. Trimming shortened V by 1 base and J by 1 base, and 11 bases separated the two germline ends. The CDR3 protein is CASSLGWLLSGNTIYF. The CDR3 DNA reads as TGTGCCAGCAGCTTAGGTTGGTTACTATCTGGAAACACCATATATTTT.

V and J are TRBV7-9 and TRBJ1-2, with 7 bases identical to TRBD1. There are 14 residues in the CDR3. Per germline, CDR1 SEHNR and CDR2 FQNEAQ (reference sequence). Losses at the gene ends were 5 bases for V and 4 bases for J; bases not matched to a gene: 7. The CDR3 loop reads CASSPPGQIYGYTF. The CDR3 region has the DNA TGTGCCAGCAGCCCCCCGGGACAGATCTATGGCTACACCTTC.

The chain carries TRBV19 and TRBJ2-2, with TRBD1 matching 8 bases. Per the germline V gene, CDR1 is LNHDA and CDR2 is SQIVND (reference sequence). Trimming cost V 3 bases and J 4 bases; bases outside gene matches: 4. The CDR3 contains 15 residues. CDR3 protein: CASSIGTGSTGELFF. Written as DNA, the CDR3 is TGTGCCAGTAGTATTGGGACAGGATCCACCGGGGAGCTGTTTTTT.

This sequence joins TRBV6-1 and TRBJ2-7, with D maybe TRBD2 (6 bases). V was shortened by 3 bases and J by 3 bases, with 12 bases between the two germline ends. The CDR3 extends over 14 amino acids. Germline V gene lookup returns CDR1 MNHNS and CDR2 SASEGT. The CDR3 DNA follows: TGTGCCAGCAGTGACTCAGGGAGGATCTACGAGCAGTACTTC. This sequence encodes CASSDSGRIYEQYF.

The chain uses TRBV5-1 and TRBJ2-5; possible D gene TRBD1, 5 bases. This CDR3 has 14 amino acids. Germline V gene lookup returns CDR1 SGHRS and CDR2 YFSETQ. The V gene lost 6 bases and the J gene lost 2 bases, with 14 bases spanning the gap. The CDR3 protein is CASTRDSLQETQYF. The CDR3 DNA follows: TGCGCCAGCACCCGTGACAGTTTACAAGAGACCCAGTACTTC.

This clone was seen a handful of times. The genes are TRBV2 and TRBJ1-5; possibly TRBD1 for D (5 bases). Germline assignment: CDR1 SNHLY and CDR2 FYNNEI. The CDR3 runs 18 residues. Trimming cost V 4 bases and J 7 bases, with 26 bases left between them. The CDR3 DNA reads TGTGCCAGCAGTGCAGGGCGGGGGATGAGAGATCGGTGGCAGCCCCAGCATTTT. As protein: CASSAGRGMRDRWQPQHF.

The chain couples TRBV5-5 to TRBJ2-5; D might be TRBD2 (6 bases). The CDR3 consists of 15 residues. Germline-derived CDR1 and CDR2 are SGHKS and YYEKEE (reference sequence). V lost 6 bases and J 2 bases, leaving 17 bases between the germline ends. CDR3: CASILLPGVQETQYF. CDR3 bases: TGTGCCAGCATCCTTTTACCGGGGGTTCAAGAGACCCAGTACTTC.

The chain is built from TRBV5-6 and TRBJ1-4; possible D gene TRBD1, 5 bases. Trimming stripped 2 bases from V and 6 bases from J, with 20 bases between. CDR1 is SGHDT and CDR2 is YYEEEE in the germline V gene. There are 17 residues in the CDR3. CDR3 in DNA: TGTGCCAGCAGCTTCCGCCGGAGACAGAGGATTGATGAAAAACTGTTTTTT. Amino acid sequence: CASSFRRRQRIDEKLFF.

The chain has TRBV28 and TRBJ1-1; 9 nucleotides line up with TRBD1. The CDR3 has 17 amino acids. The V gene end was trimmed by 1 base and the J gene end by 13 bases; junction bases not matched to a gene: 19. Germline V CDR1 and CDR2: MDHEN, SYDVKM. CDR3 DNA: TGTGCCAGCAGTTTATCTACAGGTGTACAGGGGGCAGCCGATGGTTTCTTT. It codes for CASSLSTGVQGAADGFF. Variable domain in full (rest from reference TRBV28 and TRBJ1-1): DVKVTQSSRYLVKRTGEKVFLECVQDMDHENMFWYRQDPGLGLRLIYFSYDVKMKEKGDIPEGYSVSREKKERFSLILESASTNQTSMYLCASSLSTGVQGAADGFFGQGTRLTVV.

The V call is TRBV9, the J call TRBJ2-1; TRBD2 matches 14 bases. The length of the CDR3 is 17 residues. J lost 9 bases, V lost 2 bases, and 10 bases had no gene match. Germline values: CDR1 SGDLS, CDR2 YYNGEE. In DNA, the CDR3 is TGTGCCAGCAGCGTTGGACTAGCGGGAGGATCGTCGGGTGAGCAGTTCTTC. Protein product: CASSVGLAGGSSGEQFF.

This chain links TRBV28 with TRBJ2-1, with 11 bases that match TRBD2. CDR3 size: 14 residues. The trim removed 3 bases at V and 8 bases at J, leaving 3 bases unmatched. Per the germline V gene, CDR1 is MDHEN and CDR2 is SYDVKM. The CDR3 region has the DNA TGTGCCAGCAGTTTGCTAGCGGGAGGTCATGAGCAGTTCTTC. This encodes CASSLLAGGHEQFF.

V gene TRBV4-2 combines with J gene TRBJ1-4, with D perhaps matching TRBD1 (5 bases). Germline values: CDR1 LGHNA, CDR2 YNFKEQ. The germline V and J ends were trimmed by 4 bases and 6 bases, with 33 bases remaining between them. CDR3 length: 21 amino acids. The CDR3, as DNA: TGTGCCAGCAGCCCTTTGGGCTTGACAGATACTGAAGAAACGATTGATGAAAAACTGTTTTTT. Translation gives CASSPLGLTDTEETIDEKLFF.

As to this clone: The sample holds other DNA sequences that translate to the same CDR3. V gene TRBV7-9 combines with J gene TRBJ2-7; 10 positions agree with TRBD1. CDR3 length: 15 amino acids. CDR1 SEHNR and CDR2 FQNEAQ come from the germline V gene (reference sequence). Unmatched junction bases numbered 6, after V lost 4 bases and J lost 3 bases. This CDR3 reads CASSSPRDRGYEQYF. CDR3 coding DNA: TGTGCCAGCAGCTCCCCCCGGGACAGGGGCTACGAGCAGTACTTC.

The chain uses TRBV19 and TRBJ2-2; weak D call: TRBD1 (6 bases). Germline V gene sequence: CDR1 LNHDA, CDR2 SQIVND (reference sequence). The CDR3 extends over 14 amino acids. V lost 3 bases and J 4 bases, leaving 9 bases between the germline ends. In DNA form, the CDR3 reads TGTGCCAGTAGTATGGACAGCTTCACCGGGGAGCTGTTTTTT. This gives the protein CASSMDSFTGELFF.

The chain employs TRBV7-9 and TRBJ2-2; TRBD1 agrees at 8 bases. In germline, CDR1 is SEHNR, CDR2 FQNEAQ (reference sequence). The CDR3 is made up of 16 amino acids. Trimming cost V 5 bases and J 7 bases; bases outside gene matches: 12. In DNA form, the CDR3 reads TGTGCCAGCAGCCAATCAACTCGGACAGGGTTCGGGGAGCTGTTTTTT. Its protein product is CASSQSTRTGFGELFF.

The gene calls are TRBV27 and TRBJ2-2; D is ambiguous. CDR3 length equals 13 residues. The germline V gene encodes CDR1 MNHEY and CDR2 SMNVEV (reference sequence). With 5 bases removed from V and 5 bases from J, the gap between germline ends came to 9 bases. CDR3 bases: TGTGCCAGCAGTCTTAGGAGAACCGGGGAGCTGTTTTTT. Its protein product is CASSLRRTGELFF.

DNA for the CDR3: TGTGCCAGCAGCCGCAGAGGTAGGAGGGCCGATAATACGCAGTATTTT. Protein: CASSRRGRRADNTQYF. The rearrangement links TRBV7-2 to TRBJ2-3, with D tentatively TRBD2 (6 bases). The ends were cut back, 5 bases at V and 7 bases at J, with 22 bases in the middle. Per germline, CDR1 SGHTA and CDR2 FQGNSA. The CDR3 has 16 residues.